Included here is one T cell receptor beta chain sequence, with context. TCRdb's copy holds only in-frame clones and misses some; the assay was immunoSEQ multiplex PCR. The sample records hundreds of thousands of clones, around 86% being singletons. CDR1 and CDR2 from the germline V gene are SGHAT and FQNNGV. The V segment lost 5 bases and the J segment 3 bases; nucleotides outside the gene matches: 7. CDR3 size: 15 residues. This entry belongs to a study of blood T cell repertoires in COVID-19. The chain employs TRBV11-2 and TRBJ2-1; 7 bases are shared with TRBD2. The sequenced sample consisted of peripheral blood. The TCR was taken from a woman aged 50 to 60 with COVID-19, enrolled during active disease. CDR3 coding DNA: TGTGCCAGCAGCATCCTAGCGGCCGGCTACAATGAGCAGTTCTTC. Translating gives CASSILAAGYNEQFF.